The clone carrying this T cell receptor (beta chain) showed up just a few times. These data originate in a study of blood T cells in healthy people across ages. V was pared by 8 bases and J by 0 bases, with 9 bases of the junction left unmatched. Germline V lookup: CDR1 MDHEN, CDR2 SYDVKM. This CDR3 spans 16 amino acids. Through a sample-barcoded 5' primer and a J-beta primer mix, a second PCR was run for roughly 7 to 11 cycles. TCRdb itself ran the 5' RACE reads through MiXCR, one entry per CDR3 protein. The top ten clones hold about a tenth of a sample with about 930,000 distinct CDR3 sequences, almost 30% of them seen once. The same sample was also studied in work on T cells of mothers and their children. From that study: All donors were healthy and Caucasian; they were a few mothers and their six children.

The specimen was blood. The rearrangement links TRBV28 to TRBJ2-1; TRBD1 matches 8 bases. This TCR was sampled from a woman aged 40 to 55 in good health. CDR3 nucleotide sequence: TGTGCCAGCGCCTCCCCACAGGGGGGCTCCTACAATGAGCAGTTCTTC. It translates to CASASPQGGSYNEQFF. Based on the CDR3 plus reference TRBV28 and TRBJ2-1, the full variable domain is DVKVTQSSRYLVKRTGEKVFLECVQDMDHENMFWYRQDPGLGLRLIYFSYDVKMKEKGDIPEGYSVSREKKERFSLILESASTNQTSMYLCASASPQGGSYNEQFFGPGTRLTVL.